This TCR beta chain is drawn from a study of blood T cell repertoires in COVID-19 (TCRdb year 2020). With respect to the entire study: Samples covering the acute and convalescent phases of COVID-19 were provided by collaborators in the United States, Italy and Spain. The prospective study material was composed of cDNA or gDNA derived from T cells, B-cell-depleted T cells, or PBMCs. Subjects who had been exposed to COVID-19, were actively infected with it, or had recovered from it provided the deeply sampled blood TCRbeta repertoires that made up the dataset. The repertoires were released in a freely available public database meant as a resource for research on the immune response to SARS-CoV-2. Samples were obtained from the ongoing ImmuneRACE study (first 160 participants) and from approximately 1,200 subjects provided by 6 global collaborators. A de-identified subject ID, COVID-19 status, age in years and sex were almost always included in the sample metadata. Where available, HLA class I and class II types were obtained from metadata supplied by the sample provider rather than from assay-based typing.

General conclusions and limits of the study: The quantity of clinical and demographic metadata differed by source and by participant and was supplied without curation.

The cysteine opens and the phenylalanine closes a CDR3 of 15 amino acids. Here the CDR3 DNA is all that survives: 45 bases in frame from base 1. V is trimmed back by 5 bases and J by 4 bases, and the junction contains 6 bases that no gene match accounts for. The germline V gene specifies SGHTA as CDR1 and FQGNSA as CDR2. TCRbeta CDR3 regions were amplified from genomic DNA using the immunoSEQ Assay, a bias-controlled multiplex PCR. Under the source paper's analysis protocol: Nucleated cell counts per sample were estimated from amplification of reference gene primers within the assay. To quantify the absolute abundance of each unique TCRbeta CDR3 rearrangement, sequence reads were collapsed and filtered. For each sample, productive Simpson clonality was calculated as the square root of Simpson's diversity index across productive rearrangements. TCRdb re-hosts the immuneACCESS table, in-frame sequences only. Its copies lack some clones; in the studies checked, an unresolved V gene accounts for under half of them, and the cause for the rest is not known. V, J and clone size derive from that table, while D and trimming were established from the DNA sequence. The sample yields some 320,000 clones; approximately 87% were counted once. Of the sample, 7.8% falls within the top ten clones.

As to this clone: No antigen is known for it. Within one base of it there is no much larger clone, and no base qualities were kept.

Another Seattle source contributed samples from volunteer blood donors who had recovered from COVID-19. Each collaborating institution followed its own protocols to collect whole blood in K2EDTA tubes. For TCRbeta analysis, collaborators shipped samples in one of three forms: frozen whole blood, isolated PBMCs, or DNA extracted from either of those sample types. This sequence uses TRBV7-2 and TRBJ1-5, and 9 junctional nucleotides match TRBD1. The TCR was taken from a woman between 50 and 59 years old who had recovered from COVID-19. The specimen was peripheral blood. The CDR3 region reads CASSLQGAGNQPQHF. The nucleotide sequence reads TGTGCCAGCAGCCTACAGGGGGCTGGAAATCAGCCCCAGCATTTT.